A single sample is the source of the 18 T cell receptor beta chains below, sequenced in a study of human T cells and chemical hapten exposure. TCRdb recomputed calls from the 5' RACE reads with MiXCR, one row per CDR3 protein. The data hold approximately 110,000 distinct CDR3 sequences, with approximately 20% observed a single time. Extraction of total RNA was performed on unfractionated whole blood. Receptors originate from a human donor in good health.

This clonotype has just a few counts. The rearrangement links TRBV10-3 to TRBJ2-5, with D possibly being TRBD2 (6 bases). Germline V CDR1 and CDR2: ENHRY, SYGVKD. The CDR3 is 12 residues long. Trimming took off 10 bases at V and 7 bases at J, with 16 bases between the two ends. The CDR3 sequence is CATTGSEGTQYF. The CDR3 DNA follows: TGTGCCACAACCGGGAGCGAGGGGACCCAGTACTTC.

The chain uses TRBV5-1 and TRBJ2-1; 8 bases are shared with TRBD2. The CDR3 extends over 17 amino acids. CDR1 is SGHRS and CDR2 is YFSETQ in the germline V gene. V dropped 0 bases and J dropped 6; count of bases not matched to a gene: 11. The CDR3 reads CASSLDVPGGPPNEQFF. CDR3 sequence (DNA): TGCGCCAGCAGCTTGGATGTCCCGGGAGGGCCTCCCAATGAGCAGTTCTTC.

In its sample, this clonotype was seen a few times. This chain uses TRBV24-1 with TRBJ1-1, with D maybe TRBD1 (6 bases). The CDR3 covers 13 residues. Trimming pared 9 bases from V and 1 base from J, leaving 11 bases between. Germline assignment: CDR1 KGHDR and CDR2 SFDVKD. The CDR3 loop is CATRPGANTEAFF. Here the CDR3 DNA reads TGTGCCACCCGCCCAGGGGCGAACACTGAAGCTTTCTTT.

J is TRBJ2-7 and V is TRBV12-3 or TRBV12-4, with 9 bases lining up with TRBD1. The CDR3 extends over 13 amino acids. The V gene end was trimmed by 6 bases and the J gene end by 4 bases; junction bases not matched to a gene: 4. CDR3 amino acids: CASRTTGGYEQYF. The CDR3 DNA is TGTGCCAGCAGGACGACAGGGGGATACGAGCAGTACTTC.

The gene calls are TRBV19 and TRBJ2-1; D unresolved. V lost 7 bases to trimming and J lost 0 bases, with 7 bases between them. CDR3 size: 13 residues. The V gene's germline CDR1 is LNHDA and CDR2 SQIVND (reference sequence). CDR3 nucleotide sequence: TGTGCCAGTACGCATAGCTCCTACAATGAGCAGTTCTTC. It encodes CASTHSSYNEQFF. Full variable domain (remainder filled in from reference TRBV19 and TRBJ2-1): DGGITQSPKYLFRKEGQNVTLSCEQNLNHDAMYWYRQDPGQGLRLIYYSQIVNDFQKGDIAEGYSVSREKKESFPLTVTSAQKNPTAFYLCASTHSSYNEQFFGPGTRLTVL.

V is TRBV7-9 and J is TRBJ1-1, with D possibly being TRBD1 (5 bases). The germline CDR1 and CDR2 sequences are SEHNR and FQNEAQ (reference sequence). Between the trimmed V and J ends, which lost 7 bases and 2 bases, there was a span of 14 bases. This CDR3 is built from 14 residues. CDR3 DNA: TGTGCCAGCATGGGGAAGCAGGGTAACACTGAAGCTTTCTTT. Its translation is CASMGKQGNTEAFF.

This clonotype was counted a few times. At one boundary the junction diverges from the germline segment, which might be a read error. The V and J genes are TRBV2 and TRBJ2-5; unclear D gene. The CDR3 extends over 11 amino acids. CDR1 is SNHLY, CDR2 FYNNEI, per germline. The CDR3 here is CASSEVMAQYF. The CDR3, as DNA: TGTGCCAGCAGCGAAGTGATGGCCCAGTACTTC.

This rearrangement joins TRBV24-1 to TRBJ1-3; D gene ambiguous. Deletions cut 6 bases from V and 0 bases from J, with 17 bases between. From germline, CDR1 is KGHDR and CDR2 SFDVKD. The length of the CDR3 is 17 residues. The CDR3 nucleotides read TGTGCCACCAGTCCCTGGGGAGGATTAAACTCTGGAAACACCATATATTTT. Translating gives CATSPWGGLNSGNTIYF.

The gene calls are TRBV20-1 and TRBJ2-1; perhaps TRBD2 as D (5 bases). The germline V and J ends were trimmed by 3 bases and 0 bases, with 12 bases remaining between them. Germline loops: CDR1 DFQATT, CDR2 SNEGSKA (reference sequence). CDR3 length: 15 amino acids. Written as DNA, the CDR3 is TGCAGTGCTAGGACGTGGAGGAGCTCCTACAATGAGCAGTTCTTC. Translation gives CSARTWRSSYNEQFF.

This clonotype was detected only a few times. DNA for the CDR3: TGCGCCAGCAGCGCGAACTACGAGCAGTACTTC. Protein sequence: CASSANYEQYF. This chain links TRBV10-1 with TRBJ2-7; D ambiguous. The CDR3 consists of 11 residues. CDR1 WNHNN and CDR2 SYGVQD come from the germline V gene (reference sequence). V dropped 6 bases and J dropped 3 bases, with 6 bases sitting between them.

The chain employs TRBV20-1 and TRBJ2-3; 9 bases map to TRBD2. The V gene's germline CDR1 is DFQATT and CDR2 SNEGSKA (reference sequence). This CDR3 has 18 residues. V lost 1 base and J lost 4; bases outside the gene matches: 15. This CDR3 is CSARGAGGLGFLADTQYF. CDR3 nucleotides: TGCAGTGCTAGAGGGGCGGGAGGGCTAGGGTTCCTCGCAGATACGCAGTATTTT.

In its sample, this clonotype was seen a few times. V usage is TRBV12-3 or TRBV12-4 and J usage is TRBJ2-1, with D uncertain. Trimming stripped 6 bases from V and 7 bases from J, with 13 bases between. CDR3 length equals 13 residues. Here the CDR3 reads CASSHSSENEQFF. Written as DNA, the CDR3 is TGTGCCAGCAGCCACTCATCGGAGAATGAGCAGTTCTTC.

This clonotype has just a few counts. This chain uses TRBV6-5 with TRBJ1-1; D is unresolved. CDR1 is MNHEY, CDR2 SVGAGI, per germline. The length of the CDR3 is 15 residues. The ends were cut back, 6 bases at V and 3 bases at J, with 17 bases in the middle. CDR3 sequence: CASRQQPQRDTEAFF. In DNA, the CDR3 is TGTGCCAGCAGGCAGCAGCCACAACGGGACACTGAAGCTTTCTTT.

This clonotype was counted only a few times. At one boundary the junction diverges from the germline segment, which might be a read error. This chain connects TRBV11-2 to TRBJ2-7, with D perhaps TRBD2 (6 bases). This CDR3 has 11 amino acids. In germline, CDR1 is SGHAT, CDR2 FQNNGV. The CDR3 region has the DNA TGTGCCAGCAGCCCGCCGGGACTTCTCCACTTC. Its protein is CASSPPGLLHF.

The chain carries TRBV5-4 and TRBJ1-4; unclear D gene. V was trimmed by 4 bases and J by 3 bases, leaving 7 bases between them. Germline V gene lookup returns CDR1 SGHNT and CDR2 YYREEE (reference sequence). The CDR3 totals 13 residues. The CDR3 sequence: CASSTGSNEKLFF. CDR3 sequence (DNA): TGTGCCAGCAGCACCGGCTCTAATGAAAAACTGTTTTTT.

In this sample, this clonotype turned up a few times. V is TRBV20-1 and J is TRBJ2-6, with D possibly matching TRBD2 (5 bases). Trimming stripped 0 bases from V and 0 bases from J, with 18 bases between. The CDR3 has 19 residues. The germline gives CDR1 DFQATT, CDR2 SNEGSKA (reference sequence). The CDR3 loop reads CSARDLRLAGSSGANVLTF. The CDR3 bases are TGCAGTGCTAGAGATCTTCGGCTAGCTGGCAGCTCTGGGGCCAACGTCCTGACTTTC.

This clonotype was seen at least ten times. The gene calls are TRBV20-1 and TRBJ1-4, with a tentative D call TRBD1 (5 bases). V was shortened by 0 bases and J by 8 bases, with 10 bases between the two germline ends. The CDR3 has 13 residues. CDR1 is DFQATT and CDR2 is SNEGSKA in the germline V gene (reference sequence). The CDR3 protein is CSARDRGEEKLFF. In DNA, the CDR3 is TGCAGTGCTAGAGATAGAGGGGAGGAAAAACTGTTTTTT.

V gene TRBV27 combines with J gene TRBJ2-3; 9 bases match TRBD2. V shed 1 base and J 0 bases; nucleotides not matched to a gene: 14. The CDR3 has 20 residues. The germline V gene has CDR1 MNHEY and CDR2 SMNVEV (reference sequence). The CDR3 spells CASSLWASGDLPSSTDTQYF. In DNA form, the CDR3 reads TGTGCCAGCAGTTTATGGGCTAGCGGGGACTTACCTTCTAGCACAGATACGCAGTATTTT.